The sequence of this T cell receptor (beta chain) was determined in a study of regulatory T cells in long-lasting Graves disease. iRepertoire HTBI primers and Arm-PCR of CDR3 regions built TCR beta libraries. Using its own MiXCR run on the multiplex PCR reads, TCRdb lists one record per CDR3 protein. The data hold about 470,000 distinct CDR3 sequences, with about a fifth observed a single time. Time point indicated: persistent/refractory GD, antithyroid drugs over 5 years with positive TRAb. The TCR library was made from RNA that had been extracted from PBMCs in TRIzol. The patients included were those that came from an endocrinology department in Xi'an, China. Each patient gave 7 to 10 milliliters of EDTA-anticoagulated peripheral blood. Germline V CDR1 and CDR2: DFQATT, SNEGSKA (reference sequence). J was trimmed by 3 bases and V by 4 bases; bases with no gene match: 7. The CDR3 runs 14 residues.

This clonotype was detected many times. What it recognizes is unknown. Study results and limitations: Favoring TRBV28, TRBJ1-2 and TRBJ2-5 was a feature seen in persistent disease. In persistent patients, shared public clonotypes (more than 2,500) outnumbered those in new patients (about 890).

The input for sequencing was peripheral blood mononuclear cells (PBMCs), taken when the disease was refractory, from a patient treated with antithyroid drugs. The chain has TRBV20-1 and TRBJ2-5; 8 bases are a match to TRBD2. The receptor comes from a female donor with Graves disease. CDR3 amino acids: CSATGAGVEETQYF. The DNA for the CDR3 is TGCAGTGCTACAGGAGCGGGAGTTGAAGAGACCCAGTACTTC.